The entry below gives a single T cell receptor beta chain sequence along with its context. Its target is unknown. PCR employed 60 Vbeta and 13 Jbeta primers. The assay was immunoSEQ multiplex PCR, and TCRdb's table has in-frame clones only and misses some. The repertoire holds about 130,000 clones, more than 70% seen once, with roughly 1% in the top ten. In germline, CDR1 is SGHAT, CDR2 FQNNGV. The CDR3 has 14 amino acids. V shed 3 bases and J shed 2 bases, with 9 bases lying between them. This sample is drawn from a study of cytomegalovirus exposure and HLA in healthy donors. Study-level findings and limits: Solely CMV serostatus was available to characterize immune exposure. Trimming of TCR beta V- and J-genes showed a link, identified in a later analysis, to a missense DCLRE1C variant. Among TCR sequences, most were rare, though some public TCRs appeared in many donors.

The material sequenced was PBMCs. V usage is TRBV11-2 and J usage is TRBJ2-3; maybe TRBD2 (5 bases). The receptor's source is a woman aged 55-69 years in good health and CMV-seronegative. The CDR3 protein is CASSLPGNTDTQYF. CDR3 sequence (DNA): TGTGCCAGCAGCTTGCCGGGGAACACAGATACGCAGTATTTT.